The clone carrying this T cell receptor beta chain was seen ten or more times. This sample was taken from a study of molecular identifiers for immune sequencing clone quantification. Germline lookup yields CDR1 SGHRS and CDR2 YFSETQ. This CDR3 comprises 15 residues. The V segment lost 4 bases and the J segment 5 bases; nucleotides outside the gene matches: 10. A single record per CDR3 protein comes from TCRdb applying MiXCR to the PCR reads. The data show some 100,000 distinct CDR3 sequences, around 17% seen once. The chain is built from TRBV5-1 and TRBJ1-1; 8 bases match TRBD1. Sequencing was performed on naive CD8+ T cells from blood, with Jurkat cell RNA spiked in. Sample subset: FACS-sorted CD8+CD4-CCR7+CD45RA+ naive T cells. This clonotype was sampled from a human donor in good health. Some libraries in this study had Jurkat cell RNA spiked in. CDR3 bases: TGCGCCAGCAGCGTAAACAGGGGGAGTGAGACTGAAGCTTTCTTT. This encodes CASSVNRGSETEAFF.